These 9 T cell receptor beta chains came from one sample sequenced in a study of a mutant IDH1 vaccine in newly diagnosed glioma. Using immunoSEQ multiplex PCR, the repertoire was profiled, and TCRdb retains in-frame clones only, with some absent. The sample yields approximately 44,000 clones, roughly four fifths seen once. Time point in this sample: week 35, safety follow-up. Topical imiquimod was applied with each vaccine dose, which held 300 ug of mutant IDH1 20-mer peptide. Their target antigens are unknown. Specimen: PBMCs, collected from a glioma patient whose treatment included an IDH1 peptide vaccine. These receptors all come from a man aged 35-49 years with glioma.

The chain has TRBV27 and TRBJ2-3; 7 nucleotides match TRBD1. Germline loops: CDR1 MNHEY, CDR2 SMNVEV (reference sequence). V was clipped by 3 bases and J by 3 bases; unmatched bases: 3. The CDR3 is 14 amino acids. Here the CDR3 DNA reads TGTGCCAGCAGTTTGGACAGGCCTACAGATACGCAGTATTTT. As protein: CASSLDRPTDTQYF.

This clone was seen more than once but under ten times. V is TRBV19 and J is TRBJ1-1, with 8 bases matching TRBD1. The germline V gene has CDR1 LNHDA and CDR2 SQIVND (reference sequence). The CDR3 sequence is 13 residues long. After removal of 6 bases from V and 4 bases from J, the junction contained 4 bases not matched to a gene. DNA for the CDR3: TGTGCCAGTAGGAACAGGGGGGGCACTGAAGCTTTCTTT. Protein sequence: CASRNRGGTEAFF. The full variable domain, completed using reference TRBV19 and TRBJ1-1, is DGGITQSPKYLFRKEGQNVTLSCEQNLNHDAMYWYRQDPGQGLRLIYYSQIVNDFQKGDIAEGYSVSREKKESFPLTVTSAQKNPTAFYLCASRNRGGTEAFFGQGTRLTVV.

The chain uses TRBV19 and TRBJ2-7; 14 bases align to TRBD2. The CDR3 sequence is 18 residues long. Germline CDR1 and CDR2: LNHDA and SQIVND (reference sequence). Trimming took 10 bases from V and 4 from J; bases not matched to a gene: 18. CDR3 sequence: CATKGGQGLAGERYEQYF. Written as DNA, the CDR3 is TGTGCCACCAAGGGGGGACAGGGACTAGCGGGAGAACGGTACGAGCAGTACTTC.

The chain employs TRBV5-4 and TRBJ2-7; possible D gene TRBD1, 6 bases. There are 14 residues in the CDR3. Between the trimmed V and J ends, which lost 1 base and 0 bases, there was a span of 8 bases. Germline V gene lookup returns CDR1 SGHNT and CDR2 YYREEE (reference sequence). For the CDR3, the DNA is TGTGCCAGCAGCTTGAAGGGGGTCTCCTACGAGCAGTACGTC. Protein sequence: CASSLKGVSYEQYV.

The chain recombines TRBV7-6 with TRBJ2-7, with D unresolved. The germline gives CDR1 SGHVS, CDR2 FNYEAQ. The CDR3 is 11 residues long. V dropped 5 bases and J dropped 4 bases, with 6 bases sitting between them. The CDR3 protein is CASSLSYEQYF. Written as DNA, the CDR3 is TGTGCCAGCAGCCTGAGTTACGAGCAGTACTTC.

The chain recombines TRBV15 with TRBJ2-5; D is ambiguous. V gave up 0 bases and J gave up 2 bases, with 4 bases separating them. Germline CDR1 reads LNHNV; CDR2 reads YYDKDF (reference sequence). CDR3 length equals 13 residues. The CDR3: CATSRDQQETQYF. CDR3 DNA: TGTGCCACCAGCAGAGATCAACAAGAGACCCAGTACTTC. Together with reference TRBV15 and TRBJ2-5, the CDR3 gives the full variable domain: DAMVIQNPRYQVTQFGKPVTLSCSQTLNHNVMYWYQQKSSQAPKLLFHYYDKDFNNEADTPDNFQSRRPNTSFCFLDIRSPGLGDTAMYLCATSRDQQETQYFGPGTRLLVL.

V is TRBV18 and J is TRBJ2-1; 13 nucleotides line up with TRBD2. CDR3 length equals 21 residues. V shed 5 bases and J 1 base; nucleotides not matched to a gene: 17. Germline loops: CDR1 KGHSH, CDR2 LQKENI. The CDR3 bases are TGTGCCAGCTCAGCCCAGGGAGGGACTAGCGGGACCGGGCGGTCCTACAATGAGCAGTTCTTC. The encoded protein is CASSAQGGTSGTGRSYNEQFF.

The sample holds many counts of this clone. The rearrangement joins TRBV19 to TRBJ1-4, with 8 bases matching TRBD1. From germline, CDR1 is LNHDA and CDR2 SQIVND (reference sequence). After removal of 6 bases from V and 7 bases from J, the junction contained 7 bases not matched to a gene. The CDR3 loop spans 14 amino acids. The CDR3 DNA is TGTGCCAGTAGACAGACAGGGGATGGTGAAAAACTGTTTTTT. The encoded protein is CASRQTGDGEKLFF.

The CDR3 loop reads CASTWGGFTDTQYF. The CDR3 bases are TGTGCCAGCACCTGGGGCGGATTCACAGATACGCAGTATTTT. The gene calls are TRBV27 and TRBJ2-3, with TRBD1 as a possible D gene (5 bases). Trimming removed 7 bases from V and 2 bases from J, with 13 bases in between. The length of the CDR3 is 14 residues. CDR1 and CDR2 (germline): MNHEY, SMNVEV (reference sequence).